The 21 T cell receptor beta chains given below trace back to one sample, sequenced in a study of blood T cell repertoires in COVID-19. Here immunoSEQ multiplex PCR was the method, and the copy in TCRdb shows in-frame clones only, minus some. This sample carries 75,000 to 100,000 clones, roughly 86% of them seen once, and the ten largest clones take roughly 22%. Sequencing used peripheral blood. Receptors were obtained from a human donor in a cohort sampled during active COVID-19.

The gene calls are TRBV5-1 and TRBJ1-1, with D tentatively TRBD1 (6 bases). The CDR3 extends over 14 amino acids. Per the germline V gene, CDR1 is SGHRS and CDR2 is YFSETQ. Trimming removed 4 bases from V and 1 base from J, with 11 bases in between. The CDR3: CASSLGQSNTEAFF. The CDR3 nucleotides are TGCGCCAGCAGCCTCGGACAGTCGAACACTGAAGCTTTCTTT.

V is TRBV19 and J is TRBJ1-2; 9 bases line up with TRBD1. J was trimmed by 0 bases and V by 3 bases; bases with no gene match: 5. The germline CDR1 and CDR2 sequences are LNHDA and SQIVND (reference sequence). CDR3 length: 16 amino acids. CDR3 nucleotides: TGTGCCAGTAGTATGGGACAGGGACGAACTAACTATGGCTACACCTTC. Protein sequence: CASSMGQGRTNYGYTF.

CDR3 DNA sequence: TGTGCCAGCAGCCAAACAGGCTTGAACACTGAAGCTTTCTTT. Translated, it gives CASSQTGLNTEAFF. The V gene is TRBV3-1 (or the pseudogene TRBV3-2), the J gene TRBJ1-1; TRBD1 is a possible D gene (5 bases). V was pared by 2 bases and J by 0 bases, with 7 bases between. Per germline, CDR1 LGHDT and CDR2 YNNKEL (reference sequence). The CDR3 runs 14 residues.

The J gene is TRBJ2-2, the V gene TRBV24-1; perhaps TRBD1 as D (5 bases). The CDR3 is 16 amino acids. Per the germline V gene, CDR1 is KGHDR and CDR2 is SFDVKD. V was pared by 1 base and J by 0 bases, with 8 bases between. The CDR3, as DNA: TGTGCCACCAGTGATTTTGTCAGGGCGAACACCGGGGAGCTGTTTTTT. This codes for CATSDFVRANTGELFF.

The CDR3 reads CASSPPDRELFGYTF. CDR3 DNA: TGTGCCAGCAGTCCCCCAGACAGGGAATTGTTCGGCTACACCTTC. The V call is TRBV28, the J call TRBJ1-2; 7 bases match TRBD1. The V segment lost 5 bases and the J segment 8 bases; nucleotides outside the gene matches: 14. This CDR3 is built from 15 residues. The germline V gene has CDR1 MDHEN and CDR2 SYDVKM.

The V gene is TRBV7-6, the J gene TRBJ1-6; D gene uncertain. V was clipped by 4 bases and J by 4 bases, with 8 bases between them. The CDR3 consists of 14 residues. Germline V CDR1 and CDR2: SGHVS, FNYEAQ. CDR3 residues: CASSSEIYNSPLHF. DNA of the CDR3: TGTGCCAGCAGCTCTGAGATTTATAATTCACCCCTCCACTTT.

The chain links TRBV7-2 to TRBJ2-3; D remains unclear. Germline CDR1 SGHTA, CDR2 FQGNSA. V lost 0 bases and J 3 bases, leaving 4 bases between the germline ends. This CDR3 is built from 13 residues. The CDR3 sequence: CASSLARTDTQYF. The DNA of the CDR3 is TGTGCCAGCAGCTTAGCTCGGACAGATACGCAGTATTTT.

The gene calls are TRBV7-8 and TRBJ2-7, with D possibly matching TRBD2 (6 bases). This CDR3 spans 15 amino acids. Germline assignment: CDR1 SGHVS and CDR2 FQNEAQ. The V end lost 2 bases, the J end lost 3 bases, and 14 bases lay between the germline ends. The CDR3 here is CASSLSLGGGYEQYF. CDR3 sequence (DNA): TGTGCCAGCAGCTTAAGTCTGGGGGGAGGCTACGAGCAGTACTTC. The full variable domain, its missing parts supplied by reference TRBV7-8 and TRBJ2-7, is GAGVSQSPRYKVAKRGQDVALRCDPISGHVSLFWYQQALGQGPEFLTYFQNEAQLDKSGLPSDRFFAERPEGSVSTLKIQRTQQEDSAVYLCASSLSLGGGYEQYFGPGTRLTVT.

The chain recombines TRBV27 with TRBJ2-3; D not certain. The V end was cut by 6 bases, the J end by 1 base, with 8 bases between. The germline V gene encodes CDR1 MNHEY and CDR2 SMNVEV (reference sequence). This CDR3 is built from 13 residues. The CDR3 reads CASRMSGTDTQYF. The CDR3 nucleotides are TGTGCCAGCAGAATGAGCGGCACAGATACGCAGTATTTT.

The chain uses TRBV18 and TRBJ2-1; TRBD2 might be the D (6 bases). The CDR3 covers 15 residues. Per the germline V gene, CDR1 is KGHSH and CDR2 is LQKENI. V lost 3 bases, J lost 5 bases, and 14 bases lay in between. The CDR3 sequence is CASSPLTRSHNEQFF. As DNA, the CDR3 is TGTGCCAGCTCACCCCTGACTAGATCCCACAATGAGCAGTTCTTC.

This clone was seen a handful of times. J is TRBJ1-5 and V is TRBV4-1; TRBD1 might be the D (5 bases). The CDR3 is 13 residues long. V lost 4 bases, J lost 9 bases, and 13 bases lay in between. The V gene's germline CDR1 is MGHRA and CDR2 YSYEKL. Here the CDR3 reads CASSPGYQRPQHF. The CDR3 nucleotides read TGCGCCAGCAGCCCAGGGTATCAGAGGCCCCAGCATTTT.

This clone was counted between two and nine times. This chain links TRBV23-1 with TRBJ1-6; D possibly corresponds to TRBD1 (6 bases). TRBV23-1 counts as an open reading frame of uncertain function. The CDR3 is made up of 16 amino acids. The V end lost 1 base, the J end lost 6 bases, and 13 bases lay between the germline ends. CDR3 sequence (DNA): TGCGCCAGCAGTCAATTACAGGGATCGGGTAATTCACCCCTCCACTTT. Protein: CASSQLQGSGNSPLHF.

The chain uses TRBV19 and TRBJ1-5; 11 positions match TRBD1. Germline assignment: CDR1 LNHDA and CDR2 SQIVND (reference sequence). V dropped 5 bases and J dropped 7; count of bases not matched to a gene: 10. The CDR3 is made up of 16 amino acids. The CDR3 spells CASSAPGQGGGQPQHF. The CDR3 nucleotides are TGTGCCAGTAGTGCCCCGGGACAGGGGGGGGGACAGCCCCAGCATTTT. Together with reference TRBV19 and TRBJ1-5, the CDR3 gives the full variable domain: DGGITQSPKYLFRKEGQNVTLSCEQNLNHDAMYWYRQDPGQGLRLIYYSQIVNDFQKGDIAEGYSVSREKKESFPLTVTSAQKNPTAFYLCASSAPGQGGGQPQHFGDGTRLSIL.

The rearrangement links TRBV5-1 to TRBJ2-7; D perhaps matches TRBD1 (9 bases). V was shortened by 3 bases and J by 2 bases, with 15 bases between the two germline ends. From germline, CDR1 is SGHRS and CDR2 YFSETQ. The CDR3 is 15 amino acids. For the CDR3, the DNA is TGCGCCAGCAGCTCGGGGGGGACAGGGCCCTACGAGCAGTACTTC. It translates to CASSSGGTGPYEQYF.

This rearrangement joins TRBV5-1 to TRBJ2-7, with TRBD1 matching 9 bases. Germline V CDR1 and CDR2: SGHRS, YFSETQ. V was clipped by 3 bases and J by 1 base; unmatched bases: 5. The CDR3 totals 15 residues. DNA of the CDR3: TGCGCCAGCAGCTGGGGGACAGGGTGGTCCTACGAGCAGTACTTC. Protein product: CASSWGTGWSYEQYF.

This chain uses TRBV6-5 with TRBJ2-2; 9 bases are shared with TRBD1. The CDR3 consists of 12 residues. Germline V gives CDR1 MNHEY, CDR2 SVGAGI. The V and J ends lost 10 bases and 9 bases, in that order; junction bases with no gene match: 6. Written as DNA, the CDR3 is TGTGCCACTGGACAGGGGCGGAGGGAGCTGTTTTTT. Translation gives CATGQGRRELFF.

V gene TRBV5-1 combines with J gene TRBJ1-1; 7 positions match TRBD1. CDR1 SGHRS and CDR2 YFSETQ come from the germline V gene. J was trimmed by 3 bases and V by 4 bases; bases with no gene match: 9. The CDR3 has 15 amino acids. CDR3 sequence: CASSTQGLRDTEAFF. The CDR3 bases are TGCGCCAGCAGCACACAGGGGTTAAGAGACACTGAAGCTTTCTTT.

The chain is built from TRBV30 and TRBJ2-2; a possible D gene is TRBD1 (5 bases). The germline V gene has CDR1 GTSNPN and CDR2 SVGIG (reference sequence). The V and J ends lost 1 base and 5 bases respectively, with 5 bases between them. This CDR3 spans 12 amino acids. The DNA for the CDR3 is TGTGCCTGGAGTGGACAGACCGGGGAGCTGTTTTTT. Its translation: CAWSGQTGELFF.

The chain carries TRBV7-9 and TRBJ2-2; no clear D. The ends were cut back, 5 bases at V and 6 bases at J, with 7 bases in the middle. The length of the CDR3 is 12 residues. Germline lookup yields CDR1 SEHNR and CDR2 FQNEAQ (reference sequence). The CDR3 bases are TGTGCCAGCAGCCTCGGGTCCGGGGAGCTGTTTTTT. This codes for CASSLGSGELFF.

The chain uses TRBV7-2 and TRBJ2-3, with 8 bases identical to TRBD2. The trim removed 1 base at V and 2 bases at J, leaving 5 bases unmatched. The length of the CDR3 is 16 residues. The V gene's germline CDR1 is SGHTA and CDR2 FQGNSA. The CDR3 sequence is CASSLVPAGVTDTQYF. Written as DNA, the CDR3 is TGTGCCAGCAGCTTAGTCCCAGCGGGGGTCACAGATACGCAGTATTTT.

The chain carries TRBV6-6 and TRBJ2-7; 9 nucleotides agree with TRBD1. The germline V gene encodes CDR1 MNHNY and CDR2 SVGAGI (reference sequence). V dropped 5 bases and J dropped 2; count of bases not matched to a gene: 7. The length of the CDR3 is 15 residues. CDR3 sequence (DNA): TGTGCCAGCAGTGAGCCGGGGACAGGGACCTACGAGCAGTACTTC. Protein sequence: CASSEPGTGTYEQYF.